The rows below give T cell receptor beta chains drawn from one sample of a study of blood T cell repertoires in COVID-19. Using immunoSEQ multiplex PCR, the repertoire was profiled, and TCRdb retains in-frame clones only, with some absent. This table has roughly 290,000 clones, roughly 89% appearing once. Input material: PBMCs or T cells enriched from blood (not recorded which). Receptor source: a woman under 30 with acute COVID-19. Both conserved end residues are part of each CDR3. Part of the rows lack a size; the others show once, few, many or a class for expanded clones.

CDR3aa: CASSLSRELAEAFF
abundance: .
v_gene: TRBV28

CDR3aa: CASSHGDRANTEAFF
abundance: few
v_gene: TRBV4-1

CDR3aa: CASSSQPGLVLTDTQYF
abundance: .
v_gene: TRBV7-2

CDR3aa: CASSLGSREGSSPLHF
abundance: .
v_gene: TRBV7-2

CDR3aa: CAWAQGLHTGELFF
abundance: .
v_gene: TRBV30

CDR3aa: CASSPRQGPNLMNTEAFF
abundance: once
v_gene: TRBV5-1

CDR3aa: CASSSIKLAGGTDTQYF
abundance: .
v_gene: TRBV28

CDR3aa: CASSLLGGLRRGGQPQHF
abundance: few
v_gene: TRBV28

CDR3aa: CASSLSGVQLREARSYNEQFF
abundance: .
v_gene: TRBV28

CDR3aa: CASRKGLASGYNEQFF
abundance: .
v_gene: TRBV5-8

CDR3aa: CASSFTLTIREFGPQHF
abundance: .
v_gene: TRBV6-2/TRBV6-3

CDR3aa: CASSRSGQEPNEQFF
abundance: .
v_gene: TRBV4-3

CDR3aa: CASSLVGPSGVAINEQFF
abundance: .
v_gene: TRBV5-6

CDR3aa: CASSLAGGPKEQYF
abundance: .
v_gene: TRBV28

CDR3aa: CASSHLTSGRPGETQYF
abundance: .
v_gene: TRBV5-4

CDR3aa: CATSDFPNPNGYTF
abundance: .
v_gene: TRBV24-1

CDR3aa: CASSQEGLAANNEQFF
abundance: .
v_gene: TRBV14

CDR3aa: CASSSSGSWEKLFF
abundance: once
v_gene: TRBV6-5

CDR3aa: CASSLGSTGTGYGYTF
abundance: .
v_gene: TRBV5-4

CDR3aa: CASRVQDNSYNSPLHF
abundance: .
v_gene: TRBV5-5

CDR3aa: CAISEETSGGSDTQYF
abundance: .
v_gene: TRBV10-3

CDR3aa: CASSFLGDYEQYF
abundance: .
v_gene: TRBV7-9

CDR3aa: CASSQGPRLNTEAFF
abundance: .
v_gene: TRBV14

CDR3aa: CASSFGLAGGPTDTQYF
abundance: few
v_gene: TRBV27

CDR3aa: CASSLIGGGDEQFF
abundance: few
v_gene: TRBV28

CDR3aa: CASSPMAYEQFF
abundance: .
v_gene: TRBV6-5

CDR3aa: CASSLGLYRGPYEQYF
abundance: .
v_gene: TRBV5-1

CDR3aa: CASSFEVRGGLFF
abundance: once
v_gene: TRBV7-9

CDR3aa: CATSPRLAEYNEQFF
abundance: .
v_gene: TRBV15

CDR3aa: CSVVASGSFNEQFF
abundance: .
v_gene: TRBV29-1

CDR3aa: CATSILSGNSPLHF
abundance: .
v_gene: TRBV15

CDR3aa: CASSESKNYGYTF
abundance: .
v_gene: TRBV10-1

CDR3aa: CASSLAPGRATQYF
abundance: .
v_gene: TRBV7-9

CDR3aa: CASKTQGQVNEKLFF
abundance: .
v_gene: TRBV3-1/TRBV3-2

CDR3aa: CASSADGGAGVRNEQFF
abundance: .
v_gene: TRBV5-4

CDR3aa: CASMVFGLRSTEAFF
abundance: .
v_gene: TRBV19

CDR3aa: CASKPAGEFYEQYF
abundance: .
v_gene: TRBV19

CDR3aa: CASSEGTSGSDEQFF
abundance: .
v_gene: TRBV6-1

CDR3aa: CAWSAPAGGRFYEQYF
abundance: .
v_gene: TRBV30

CDR3aa: CASSLVGGYSDDYYF
abundance: .
v_gene: TRBV7-9

CDR3aa: CASSLRLAGYSYNEQFF
abundance: .
v_gene: TRBV11-2

CDR3aa: CASTSTATGNTEAFF
abundance: once
v_gene: TRBV11-2

CDR3aa: CASSLEGGKVEQFF
abundance: .
v_gene: TRBV7-9

CDR3aa: CASSPRIAGDYEQYF
abundance: .
v_gene: TRBV4-3

CDR3aa: CASSQAGTRGNQPQHF
abundance: .
v_gene: TRBV18

CDR3aa: CASSLWGQFFGSPLHF
abundance: .
v_gene: TRBV28

CDR3aa: CASTVPGTTDNEQFF
abundance: .
v_gene: TRBV2

CDR3aa: CASSPRSGRMGYEQYF
abundance: .
v_gene: TRBV18

CDR3aa: CASSTLANEQFF
abundance: few
v_gene: TRBV6-5

CDR3aa: CAWSGSGRGNQPQHF
abundance: .
v_gene: TRBV30